The clone carrying this T cell receptor (beta chain) was detected many times. The target antigen is unknown. This record comes from a study of human T cells and chemical hapten exposure. Unfractionated whole blood was the source of the extracted total RNA. As handled by the study authors: A per-sample median of around 100,000 TCRs was observed, with a range of about 20,000 to 700,000. TCRdb fed the 5' RACE reads into MiXCR, producing one record per CDR3 protein. TCRdb, not the authors, supplied the V and J calls. This sample has 81,000 or so distinct CDR3 sequences; roughly 8% occur once, and the top ten carry about 2.2%. The CDR3 runs to 13 residues. Whole-study results and caveats: With DPC sensitization, TCRs exceeding 1 in 1000 frequency showed no change.

This chain joins TRBV21-1 and TRBJ1-5; the table's D call TRBD1 went unverified against the DNA. TRBV21-1 is a known pseudogene. The TCR originated in a male donor in good health. The CDR3 loop is CASTGGSNQPQHF. The CDR3 coding sequence is TGTGCCAGCACGGGGGGCAGCAATCAGCCCCAGCATTTT.